The sequence of this TCR beta chain was determined in a study of shared T cell receptors in the human thymus. On this clone itself: At one boundary the junction diverges from the germline segment, which might be a read error.

The CDR3 covers 17 residues. Looked up from germline, CDR1 is MGHRA and CDR2 is YSYEKL. The repertoire was sequenced with immunoSEQ multiplex PCR; TCRdb's copy has only in-frame clones and lacks some. Among about 660,000 clones listed, over 75% were seen once. The sample was also reused in another study, on human thymus T cells. That publication notes: Thymus tissue for the work was resected from patients undergoing corrective heart surgery. Biased V and J segment usage appeared in thymus and peripheral blood.

This TCR came from a boy under two years old with a congenital heart defect. The sequenced sample was thymocytes. This chain connects TRBV4-1 to TRBJ1-4; D unclear. CDR3 sequence reads: CASSQVCPPRTKEKLFF. The CDR3 DNA sequence: TGCGCCAGCAGCCAAGTCTGCCCCCCCAGAACTAAGGAAAAACTGTTTTTT.